This T cell receptor beta chain derives from a study of STAT5B mutations in CD4+ large granular lymphocyte leukemia. Libraries were prepared by immunoSEQ multiplex PCR; TCRdb keeps only in-frame clonotypes and omits some of them. The data show 35,000 to 40,000 clones, approximately 72% seen once. Study findings and constraints: 8/27 top patient clones versus 2/35 control clones were TRBV06-family.

With regard to this clone: Its specificity is unknown.

Deletions cut 1 base from V and 5 bases from J, with 16 bases between. CDR3 size: 16 residues. The germline V gene encodes CDR1 SGHRS and CDR2 YFSETQ. J is TRBJ2-1 and V is TRBV5-1; the D is unclear. The receptor comes from a human donor in good health. Specimen: CD4+ T cells from blood buffy coats. The CDR3 nucleotides read TGCGCCAGCAGCTTGACAGCCGCTAGGGCCCACAATGAGCAGTTCTTC. This translates into CASSLTAARAHNEQFF.